This T cell receptor beta chain originates from a study of response to subunit inactivated influenza vaccine. TCRdb analysed the RT-PCR reads with MiXCR anew, one entry per CDR3 protein. The sample holds some 500,000 distinct CDR3 sequences, about an eighth seen once. V was clipped by 5 bases and J by 5 bases, with 25 bases between them. This CDR3 is built from 18 residues. CDR1 and CDR2 from the germline V gene are SGHTA and FQGNSA. This clonotype was counted ten times or more. The chain combines TRBV7-2 with TRBJ1-5; D uncertain. The receptor's source is a man over 45 who received an inactivated influenza vaccine. The input for sequencing was PBMCs from blood, taken more than 35 days after vaccination. The CDR3 DNA reads as TGTGCCAGCAGCCCAAGCGGAGGCCAGACATTTACCTATCAGCCCCAGCATTTT. As protein: CASSPSGGQTFTYQPQHF.